One T cell receptor (beta chain) is described in this entry. This may arise from a read error, as a much more abundant clone is one base away. The final CDR3 position lacks the conserved phenylalanine or tryptophan, pointing to a likely read error. The sample originates from a study of T-cell reconstitution after alpha-beta-depleted transplantation in children. The length of the CDR3 is 16 residues. After removal of 1 base from V and 6 bases from J, the junction contained 6 bases not matched to a gene. The authors prepared the TCRbeta library with unique molecular identifiers. Each CDR3 protein is one row after TCRdb ran MiXCR on the PCR reads. The table includes around 700,000 distinct CDR3 sequences, about an eighth detected once.

The sequence derives from a girl aged 2 to 10 with congenital amegakaryocytic thrombocytopenia, due to receive a stem cell transplant. Here the sequenced sample was PBMCs, taken before TCRalphabeta/CD19-depleted stem cell transplant. The chain has TRBV12-3 or TRBV12-4 and TRBJ2-2; 9 bases match TRBD1. CDR3 amino acids: CASSLVPTGGAGELFL. DNA for the CDR3: TGTGCCAGCAGTTTAGTTCCGACAGGGGGTGCCGGGGAGCTGTTTCTT.